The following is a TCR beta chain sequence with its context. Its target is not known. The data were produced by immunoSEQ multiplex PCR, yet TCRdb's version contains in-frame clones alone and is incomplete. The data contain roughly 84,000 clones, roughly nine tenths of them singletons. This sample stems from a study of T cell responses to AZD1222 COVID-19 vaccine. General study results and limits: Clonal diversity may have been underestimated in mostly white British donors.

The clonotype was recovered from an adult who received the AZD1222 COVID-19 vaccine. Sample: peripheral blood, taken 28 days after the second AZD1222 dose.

The chain's CDR3 is CASSKKASGGQQETQYF. The DNA for the CDR3 is TGTGCCAGCAGCAAAAAAGCTAGCGGGGGGCAACAAGAGACCCAGTACTTC. This chain links TRBV21-1 with TRBJ2-5; the table's D call, TRBD2, was not checked against the DNA. TRBV21-1 is a pseudogene. The CDR3 is 17 amino acids.